A selection of T cell receptor beta chains follows, all from one sample in a study of beta chain features in type 1 diabetes. Some clones are missing from TCRdb's copy, which holds only in-frame ones; the method was immunoSEQ multiplex PCR. The sample includes approximately 250,000 clones, 24% seen only once; the top ten take approximately 0.011%. The sequencing sample was made of naive CD4+ T cells from blood. The receptor set was obtained from a woman aged 25 to 39 with type 1 diabetes. CDR3s include the opening cysteine and the closing phenylalanine or tryptophan. Each record gives: clone size, J gene, V gene, D gene, CDR3 DNA, CDR3 protein. The D gene is left open where the match is weak. Expanded clones are given a class, and other clones once, few, many or no size at all.

size: .; J: TRBJ2-5; V: TRBV27; D: .; DNA: TGTGCCAGCAGTTTAGGCCGCTGGGAGACCCAGTACTTC; CDR3: CASSLGRWETQYF
size: .; J: TRBJ1-5; V: TRBV5-4; D: .; DNA: TGTGCCAGCAGCTTGGACAGGAGCAATCAGCCCCAGCATTTT; CDR3: CASSLDRSNQPQHF
size: few; J: TRBJ1-5; V: TRBV30; D: .; DNA: TGTGCCTGGAGTGTAACGGGTCAGGGCGGCAATCAGCCCCAGCATTTT; CDR3: CAWSVTGQGGNQPQHF
size: once; J: TRBJ2-7; V: TRBV2; D: TRBD1; DNA: TGTGCCAGCACCGAGGGCATAGGACAGGGGAATTCCTACGAGCAGTACTTC; CDR3: CASTEGIGQGNSYEQYF
size: .; J: TRBJ2-3; V: TRBV2; D: .; DNA: TGTGCCATTTCTAGCACAGATACGCAGTATTTT; CDR3: CAISSTDTQYF
size: .; J: TRBJ2-1; V: TRBV30; D: TRBD2; DNA: TGTGCCTGGGTAACAGCGGGAGGCCCCAACAATGAGCAGTTCTTC; CDR3: CAWVTAGGPNNEQFF
size: .; J: TRBJ2-1; V: TRBV5-1; D: TRBD2; DNA: TGCGCCAGCAGCTTGGACCCCCCAGCCGGGACTAGCGTGTACAATGAGCAGTTCTTC; CDR3: CASSLDPPAGTSVYNEQFF
size: .; J: TRBJ2-4; V: TRBV5-1; D: TRBD2; DNA: TGCGCCAGCAGCCGGGAGGCCGAAAACATTCAGTACTTC; CDR3: CASSREAENIQYF
size: .; J: TRBJ1-2; V: TRBV4-1; D: .; DNA: TGCGCCAGCAGCCAAGCCGGGGTAGCTAACTATGGCTACACCTTC; CDR3: CASSQAGVANYGYTF
size: few; J: TRBJ2-1; V: TRBV18; D: .; DNA: TGTGCCACCAACCGCGTAGGAGGGGCCGCGGTAATCAATGAGCAGTTCTTC; CDR3: CATNRVGGAAVINEQFF
size: few; J: TRBJ2-6; V: TRBV5-1; D: TRBD1; DNA: TGCGCCAGCAGCGAGGGACAGTTGTCTGGGGCCAACGTCCTGACTTTC; CDR3: CASSEGQLSGANVLTF
size: few; J: TRBJ2-1; V: TRBV5-1; D: TRBD2; DNA: TGCGCCAGCAGCTCTAGACTAGCTGTTGATGAGCAGTTCTTC; CDR3: CASSSRLAVDEQFF
size: .; J: TRBJ2-1; V: TRBV9; D: .; DNA: TGTTCCATCGAAGCTAGGAGCTCCTACAATGAGCAGTTCTTC; CDR3: CSIEARSSYNEQFF
size: few; J: TRBJ2-4; V: TRBV5-1; D: .; DNA: TGCGCCAGCAGCTCGGCAGGACTAGCCAAAAACATTCAGTACTTC; CDR3: CASSSAGLAKNIQYF
size: few; J: TRBJ2-6; V: TRBV30; D: .; DNA: TGTGCCTGGAGTGGAGAGAAATCCTCTGGGGCCAACGTCCTGACTTTC; CDR3: CAWSGEKSSGANVLTF
size: .; J: TRBJ1-1; V: TRBV30; D: .; DNA: TGTGCCTGGAGTTACAGGGAAGCCTTAGGCACTGAAGCTTTCTTT; CDR3: CAWSYREALGTEAFF
size: .; J: TRBJ2-5; V: TRBV11-2; D: TRBD2; DNA: TGTGCCAGCAGCTTAGATCTCCGGACTAGCGGGCAAGAGACCCAGTACTTC; CDR3: CASSLDLRTSGQETQYF
size: .; J: TRBJ2-6; V: TRBV30; D: .; DNA: TGTGCCTGGAGTAGAGTCTCCGGGGCCAACGTCCTGACTTTC; CDR3: CAWSRVSGANVLTF
size: .; J: TRBJ2-1; V: TRBV7-9; D: TRBD2; DNA: TGTGCCAGCAGCCCCTACGGGACTAGCGAAGAGCAGTTCTTC; CDR3: CASSPYGTSEEQFF
size: few; J: TRBJ1-2; V: TRBV5-1; D: TRBD1; DNA: TGCGCCAGCAGCCACGGGACAGCTAACTATGGCTACACCTTC; CDR3: CASSHGTANYGYTF
size: .; J: TRBJ2-5; V: TRBV28; D: TRBD1; DNA: TGTGCCAGCAACTCCCCGGGACAGGGGGAAGAGACCCAGTACTTC; CDR3: CASNSPGQGEETQYF
size: few; J: TRBJ2-2; V: TRBV7-9; D: TRBD1; DNA: TGTGCCAGCAGCTTAGCAGCGACAGGGGACACCGGGGAGCTGTTTTTT; CDR3: CASSLAATGDTGELFF
size: .; J: TRBJ2-3; V: TRBV11-1; D: TRBD1; DNA: TGTGCCAGCGCTGGGGACAGGGCCACAGATACGCAGTATTTT; CDR3: CASAGDRATDTQYF
size: few; J: TRBJ2-1; V: TRBV7-8; D: .; DNA: TGTGCCAGCAGCTTTTCGCGGATAGACTACAATGAGCAGTTCTTC; CDR3: CASSFSRIDYNEQFF
size: .; J: TRBJ1-1; V: TRBV28; D: TRBD1; DNA: TGTGCCAGCAGACTGGGACAGGGAGACACTGAAGCTTTCTTT; CDR3: CASRLGQGDTEAFF
size: .; J: TRBJ1-1; V: TRBV4-1; D: .; DNA: TGCGCCAGCAGCCCCTCCGGGGGGGTCACTGAAGCTTTCTTT; CDR3: CASSPSGGVTEAFF
size: .; J: TRBJ2-2; V: TRBV9; D: TRBD2; DNA: TGTGCCAGCAGCGTAGGGGGCGGGAGGGCCCCCGGGGAGCTGTTTTTT; CDR3: CASSVGGGRAPGELFF
size: .; J: TRBJ1-1; V: TRBV18; D: .; DNA: TGTGCCAGCTCACCCCCGGGTCACGAGCTCGCTTTCTTT; CDR3: CASSPPGHELAFF
size: few; J: TRBJ2-7; V: TRBV30; D: TRBD1; DNA: TGTGCCTGCTCTCTGACAGGGGCCACCTACGAGCAGTACTTC; CDR3: CACSLTGATYEQYF
size: .; J: TRBJ1-5; V: TRBV2; D: TRBD1; DNA: TGTGCCAGCAGTGGACAGGGGGACCAGCCCCAGCATTTT; CDR3: CASSGQGDQPQHF
size: .; J: TRBJ2-3; V: TRBV2; D: TRBD1; DNA: TGTGCCAGCACCCCTGACAGGGTTTATACGCAGTATTTT; CDR3: CASTPDRVYTQYF
size: .; J: TRBJ2-7; V: TRBV11-2; D: TRBD1; DNA: TGTGCCAGCAGCTTAGCCAACAGGGGGCCAATCGAGCAGTACTTC; CDR3: CASSLANRGPIEQYF
size: few; J: TRBJ2-7; V: TRBV7-9; D: TRBD2; DNA: TGTGCCAGCAGCATAGCGGGAGGGCCCACCTACGAGCAGTACTTC; CDR3: CASSIAGGPTYEQYF
size: .; J: TRBJ1-5; V: TRBV6-5; D: .; DNA: TGTGCCAGCAGCTCCGACACGCGGGGACATCAGCCCCAGCATTTT; CDR3: CASSSDTRGHQPQHF
size: .; J: TRBJ2-1; V: TRBV18; D: TRBD2; DNA: TGTGCCAGCTCACCCCTAGCGGGAGATTTCGAGCAGTTCTTC; CDR3: CASSPLAGDFEQFF
size: .; J: TRBJ2-7; V: TRBV9; D: .; DNA: TGTGCCAGCAGCGTAAGGTCAGGCTACGAGCAGTACTTC; CDR3: CASSVRSGYEQYF
size: .; J: TRBJ2-3; V: TRBV7-2; D: TRBD2; DNA: TGTGCCAGCAGCTTAGGCCGAGCGGGAGGGGGCTACACAGATACGCAGTATTTT; CDR3: CASSLGRAGGGYTDTQYF
size: few; J: TRBJ1-5; V: TRBV6-5; D: .; DNA: TGTGCCAGCAGTTACGGGGGGGGCAATCAGCCCCAGCATTTT; CDR3: CASSYGGGNQPQHF
size: .; J: TRBJ1-2; V: TRBV4-2; D: .; DNA: TGTGCCAGCAGCCAAGATCTCCCGGACAGAAATGGCTACACCTTC; CDR3: CASSQDLPDRNGYTF
size: few; J: TRBJ1-1; V: TRBV4-1; D: .; DNA: TGCGCCAGCAGCCAAGATAGCACTGAAGCTTTCTTT; CDR3: CASSQDSTEAFF
size: .; J: TRBJ2-3; V: TRBV30; D: .; DNA: TGTGCCTGGAGTGTACTAGCAGATACGCAGTATTTT; CDR3: CAWSVLADTQYF
size: .; J: TRBJ2-6; V: TRBV30; D: .; DNA: TGTGCCTGGACCCACACCTCTGGGGCCAACGTCCTGACTTTC; CDR3: CAWTHTSGANVLTF
size: .; J: TRBJ2-7; V: TRBV28; D: .; DNA: TGTGCCAGCAGTTCCCCGGGGAGCAGCTCCTACGAGCAGTACTTC; CDR3: CASSSPGSSSYEQYF
size: .; J: TRBJ2-5; V: TRBV6-5; D: TRBD2; DNA: TGTGCCAGCAGTCAACCGGGACTAGTGGAGACCCAGTACTTC; CDR3: CASSQPGLVETQYF
size: .; J: TRBJ2-1; V: TRBV7-9; D: TRBD2; DNA: TGTGCCAGCAGCCCACAAGGGACTAGCGGGTCATACAATGAGCAGTTCTTC; CDR3: CASSPQGTSGSYNEQFF